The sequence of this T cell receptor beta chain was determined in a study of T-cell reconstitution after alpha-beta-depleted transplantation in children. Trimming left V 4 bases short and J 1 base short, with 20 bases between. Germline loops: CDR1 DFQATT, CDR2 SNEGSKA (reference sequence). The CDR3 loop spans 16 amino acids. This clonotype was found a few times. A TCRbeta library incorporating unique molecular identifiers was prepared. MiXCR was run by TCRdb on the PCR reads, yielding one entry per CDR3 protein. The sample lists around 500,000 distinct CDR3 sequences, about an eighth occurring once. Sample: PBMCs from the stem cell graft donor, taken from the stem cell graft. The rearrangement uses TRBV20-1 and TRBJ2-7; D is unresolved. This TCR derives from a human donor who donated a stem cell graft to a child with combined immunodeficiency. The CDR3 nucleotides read TGCAGTGCTATATCCCTCGCAGGCTCAAAATCCTACGAGCAGTACTTC. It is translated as CSAISLAGSKSYEQYF.